This record covers a single T cell receptor beta chain. The sample is drawn from a study of T cell changes during pregnancy in multiple sclerosis. Germline CDR1 reads SEHNR; CDR2 reads FQNEAQ (reference sequence). V lost 4 bases to trimming and J lost 9 bases; unmatched junction nucleotides: 10. This CDR3 has 14 amino acids. Some clones are missing from TCRdb's copy, which holds only in-frame ones; the method was immunoSEQ multiplex PCR. Of more than 85,000 clones detected, about 93% appear once; the ten largest clones hold approximately 1.7%. The rearrangement joins TRBV7-9 to TRBJ1-2, with 8 bases lining up with TRBD1. Material: peripheral blood, obtained after pregnancy. The sequence derives from a female donor in good health, enrolled as a control in a pregnancy study. The CDR3 reads CASSSDRAAGSYTF. The CDR3, as DNA: TGTGCCAGCAGCTCGGACAGGGCGGCCGGAAGCTACACCTTC.